The 29 T cell receptor beta chains presented below share a single source sample, sequenced in a study of blood T cell repertoires in COVID-19. Profiled with immunoSEQ multiplex PCR; TCRdb holds only in-frame clones, not every one. The data show roughly 170,000 clones, with 80% to 90% seen just once and under 6.5% held by the top ten. Sequences were obtained from peripheral blood. These receptors were taken from a woman between 45 and 65 years old with COVID-19, enrolled during active disease.

This chain joins TRBV29-1 and TRBJ1-4, with D perhaps matching TRBD1 (5 bases). The CDR3 has 12 amino acids. CDR1 and CDR2 (germline): SQVTM, ANQGSEA. The germline V and J ends were trimmed by 4 bases and 8 bases, with 11 bases remaining between them. The DNA of the CDR3 is TGCAGCGTTGCCCAGGGTGGAGAAAAACTGTTTTTT. This sequence encodes CSVAQGGEKLFF.

The chain's CDR3 is CASSPDIYNQPQHF. The CDR3 region has the DNA TGTGCCAGCAGCCCTGACATATACAATCAGCCCCAGCATTTT. The chain uses TRBV7-2 and TRBJ1-5; unclear D gene. The CDR3 is 14 amino acids. Germline assignment: CDR1 SGHTA and CDR2 FQGNSA. With 5 bases removed from V and 3 bases from J, the gap between germline ends came to 11 bases.

The chain uses TRBV6-5 and TRBJ1-2, with 7 bases that match TRBD1. The length of the CDR3 is 14 residues. The V and J ends lost 3 bases and 5 bases, in that order; junction bases with no gene match: 6. Germline V lookup: CDR1 MNHEY, CDR2 SVGAGI. DNA for the CDR3: TGTGCCAGCAGTTATGGGACAGTCCCATATGGCTACACCTTC. The encoded protein is CASSYGTVPYGYTF.

The chain links TRBV18 to TRBJ1-3; the D gene is possibly TRBD1 (5 bases). This CDR3 has 16 amino acids. The V and J ends lost 0 bases and 3 bases respectively, with 12 bases between them. Germline loops: CDR1 KGHSH, CDR2 LQKENI. This CDR3 is CASSPPSQGDGNTIYF. The CDR3, as DNA: TGTGCCAGCTCACCACCGTCGCAGGGTGATGGAAACACCATATATTTT.

This chain joins TRBV9 and TRBJ2-1; 7 bases fit TRBD1. Germline assignment: CDR1 SGDLS and CDR2 YYNGEE. The CDR3 spans 15 residues. V gave up 4 bases and J gave up 3 bases; unmatched junction bases: 7. CDR3 bases: TGTGCCAGCAGCCCCACCGGGACAGACTACAATGAGCAGTTCTTC. Its translation is CASSPTGTDYNEQFF.

This clone was counted once. The chain is built from TRBV6-5 and TRBJ1-1; 9 bases are a match to TRBD1. Germline assignment: CDR1 MNHEY and CDR2 SVGAGI. The trim removed 5 bases at V and 6 bases at J, leaving 7 bases unmatched. The CDR3 runs 14 residues. CDR3 sequence reads: CASSHRDRAPEAFF. The DNA of the CDR3 is TGTGCCAGCAGTCACCGGGACAGGGCCCCTGAAGCTTTCTTT.

The chain links TRBV4-3 to TRBJ1-6; D not resolved. The CDR3 extends over 16 amino acids. V dropped 3 bases and J dropped 10 bases, with 19 bases sitting between them. CDR1 and CDR2 (germline): LGHNA, YSLEER. The CDR3 coding sequence is TGCGCCAGCAGCCAGGAAGCCAGGCGACCTGAATCACCCCTCCACTTT. It translates to CASSQEARRPESPLHF.

This clone has a single count. V is TRBV4-1 and J is TRBJ2-5; 9 nucleotides match TRBD1. The germline V gene encodes CDR1 MGHRA and CDR2 YSYEKL. The CDR3 is 16 residues long. After removal of 1 base from V and 3 bases from J, the junction contained 6 bases not matched to a gene. CDR3 nucleotide sequence: TGCGCCAGCAGCCAAGGTTGGGGACAGGGTGAAGAGACCCAGTACTTC. It codes for CASSQGWGQGEETQYF.

V gene TRBV6-6 combines with J gene TRBJ1-4; D is uncertain. V shed 4 bases and J shed 6 bases, with 9 bases lying between them. Germline CDR1 MNHNY, CDR2 SVGAGI (reference sequence). The CDR3 has 13 amino acids. This chain's CDR3 is CASSSPTDEKLFF. CDR3 in DNA: TGTGCCAGCAGTTCCCCCACGGATGAAAAACTGTTTTTT.

The rearrangement joins TRBV7-9 to TRBJ2-1, with 11 bases matching TRBD2. Germline V gene lookup returns CDR1 SEHNR and CDR2 FQNEAQ (reference sequence). Trimming cost V 5 bases and J 6 bases; bases outside gene matches: 15. The length of the CDR3 is 18 residues. CDR3 region: CASSRAGPGLAGLNEQFF. CDR3 DNA sequence: TGTGCCAGCAGCCGCGCGGGACCCGGACTAGCGGGCCTCAATGAGCAGTTCTTC.

The gene calls are TRBV5-1 and TRBJ2-1; 13 bases are a match to TRBD2. The V and J ends lost 4 bases and 4 bases, in that order; junction bases with no gene match: 5. This CDR3 has 16 amino acids. Germline CDR1 SGHRS, CDR2 YFSETQ. The DNA for the CDR3 is TGCGCCAGCAGCGTCACACTAGCGGGGGGGTACAATGAGCAGTTCTTC. Translated, it gives CASSVTLAGGYNEQFF.

V and J are TRBV12-3 or TRBV12-4 and TRBJ1-4; D may be TRBD1 (6 bases). The germline V and J ends were trimmed by 8 bases and 8 bases, with 9 bases remaining between them. This CDR3 comprises 11 residues. This chain's CDR3 is CASQRGEKLFF. The DNA of the CDR3 is TGTGCCAGCCAAAGGGGGGAAAAACTGTTTTTT.

V and J are TRBV2 and TRBJ1-1; TRBD1 might be the D (5 bases). V lost 7 bases, J lost 2 bases, and 14 bases lay in between. This CDR3 spans 14 amino acids. Germline-derived CDR1 and CDR2 are SNHLY and FYNNEI. CDR3 amino acids: CASKVRQKNTEAFF. CDR3 sequence (DNA): TGTGCCAGCAAAGTAAGACAGAAAAACACTGAAGCTTTCTTT.

The CDR3 DNA reads as TGTGCCAGCAGCGCTTCTTGGCAGGATACGCAGTATTTT. It yields the protein CASSASWQDTQYF. V is TRBV7-2 and J is TRBJ2-3; D is ambiguous. Germline CDR1 SGHTA, CDR2 FQGNSA. The CDR3 consists of 13 residues. The V end lost 5 bases, the J end lost 6 bases, and 12 bases lay between the germline ends.

The chain combines TRBV12-5 with TRBJ1-2, with TRBD1 matching over 8 bases. The CDR3 is 15 residues long. Germline CDR1 LGHNT, CDR2 FRNRAP. V trimming: 1 base; J trimming: 3 bases; junction bases outside the gene matches: 4. CDR3 in DNA: TGTGCTAGTGGTTTGGGGGGGGACAGGTACTATGGCTACACCTTC. It translates to CASGLGGDRYYGYTF.

This rearrangement joins TRBV7-9 to TRBJ1-1, with TRBD1 matching 8 bases. J gave up 1 base and V 5 bases, and 6 bases lay outside the gene matches. This CDR3 region has 15 residues. Per the germline V gene, CDR1 is SEHNR and CDR2 is FQNEAQ (reference sequence). CDR3 sequence (DNA): TGTGCCAGCAGCAACAGGGGGGATAAGAACACTGAAGCTTTCTTT. This gives the protein CASSNRGDKNTEAFF.

V gene TRBV7-9 combines with J gene TRBJ2-7; the match to TRBD1 covers 8 bases. V trimming: 5 bases; J trimming: 0 bases; junction bases outside the gene matches: 12. Per the germline V gene, CDR1 is SEHNR and CDR2 is FQNEAQ (reference sequence). This CDR3 has 17 amino acids. CDR3 bases: TGTGCCAGCAGCCCTCCCCTGACAGGGGAGAGCTCCTACGAGCAGTACTTC. This gives the protein CASSPPLTGESSYEQYF.

This clone has more than one count but fewer than ten. The chain links TRBV30 to TRBJ1-3; maybe TRBD1 (5 bases). This CDR3 contains 14 residues. Trimming pared 3 bases from V and 1 base from J, leaving 10 bases between. Germline CDR1 reads GTSNPN; CDR2 reads SVGIG (reference sequence). The CDR3 sequence is CAWSRTPSGNTIYF. CDR3 coding DNA: TGTGCCTGGAGCCGGACACCATCTGGAAACACCATATATTTT.

The chain carries TRBV2 and TRBJ2-3; TRBD1 matches 9 bases. The length of the CDR3 is 13 residues. Unmatched junction bases numbered 4, after V lost 6 bases and J lost 6 bases. The V gene's germline CDR1 is SNHLY and CDR2 FYNNEI. The CDR3 sequence is CASRGQGTDTQYF. CDR3 in DNA: TGTGCCAGCAGGGGACAGGGTACGGATACGCAGTATTTT. The full variable domain, its missing parts supplied by reference TRBV2 and TRBJ2-3, is EPEVTQTPSHQVTQMGQEVILRCVPISNHLYFYWYRQILGQKVEFLVSFYNNEISEKSEIFDDQFSVERPDGSNFTLKIRSTKLEDSAMYFCASRGQGTDTQYFGPGTRLTVL.

On this clone itself: Germline is not matched at one junction end, which may reflect a read error. CDR3 residues: CASSEAEQGAYQPQHF. The CDR3 DNA reads as TGTGCCAGCAGCGAAGCGGAACAGGGGGCATATCAGCCCCAGCATTTT. The chain recombines TRBV2 with TRBJ1-5; 9 bases agree with TRBD1. CDR3 length: 16 amino acids. CDR1 SNHLY and CDR2 FYNNEI come from the germline V gene.

V is TRBV28 and J is TRBJ2-5, with D maybe TRBD2 (6 bases). The ends were cut back, 8 bases at V and 4 bases at J, with 11 bases in the middle. This CDR3 contains 12 residues. Germline CDR1 reads MDHEN; CDR2 reads SYDVKM. The CDR3 region has the DNA TGTGCCAGCTCGGGACTCGTAGAGACCCAGTACTTC. This codes for CASSGLVETQYF.

Comments on this clone: Sequence at one end of the junction differs from germline and may be a read error. The V and J genes are TRBV6-1 and TRBJ2-3; no clear D gene. Germline CDR1 is MNHNS and CDR2 is SASEGT. CDR3 length: 14 amino acids. The CDR3 loop is CASREGPSTDTQYF. The CDR3 DNA sequence: TGTGCCAGCAGGGAAGGGCCTAGCACAGATACGCAGTATTTT.

The chain has TRBV7-2 and TRBJ2-5; TRBD2 matches 8 bases. There are 17 residues in the CDR3. Trimming cost V 5 bases and J 1 base; bases outside gene matches: 12. The germline V gene encodes CDR1 SGHTA and CDR2 FQGNSA. CDR3 amino acids: CASSGSHTSGTQETQYF. In DNA form, the CDR3 reads TGTGCCAGCAGCGGCAGCCACACTAGCGGTACCCAAGAGACCCAGTACTTC.

The chain has TRBV9 and TRBJ2-7, with TRBD1 identical over 9 bases. V lost 2 bases, J lost 2 bases, and 5 bases stayed unmatched. CDR3 length equals 15 residues. Germline CDR1 SGDLS, CDR2 YYNGEE. The CDR3 reads CASSVRGDRAYEQYF. The CDR3 coding sequence is TGTGCCAGCAGCGTTCGAGGGGACAGGGCCTACGAGCAGTACTTC.

The V and J genes are TRBV19 and TRBJ1-1; TRBD1 matches at 7 bases. V lost 6 bases and J lost 1; bases outside the gene matches: 8. Germline CDR1 reads LNHDA; CDR2 reads SQIVND (reference sequence). The CDR3 length is 15 residues. The CDR3 bases are TGTGCCAGTAGAGGGCCAGGACAGGAGAACACTGAAGCTTTCTTT. Its translation: CASRGPGQENTEAFF.

The genes are TRBV4-1 and TRBJ1-1, with D tentatively TRBD1 (6 bases). V dropped 1 base and J dropped 1 base, with 13 bases sitting between them. Germline lookup yields CDR1 MGHRA and CDR2 YSYEKL. The CDR3 length is 16 residues. The CDR3 coding sequence is TGCGCCAGCAGCCAAGGGCGCAGGGGCTGGAACACTGAAGCTTTCTTT. This gives the protein CASSQGRRGWNTEAFF.

V gene TRBV11-3 combines with J gene TRBJ2-1; TRBD2 is a possible D gene (6 bases). Germline V gene data show CDR1 as SGHNT and CDR2 as YENEEA. The ends were cut back, 0 bases at V and 8 bases at J, with 20 bases in the middle. The CDR3 runs to 17 residues. For the CDR3, the DNA is TGTGCCAGCAGCTTAGAAGCGGGCCTTCCGACTGTCGATGAGCAGTTCTTC. The encoded protein is CASSLEAGLPTVDEQFF.

This rearrangement joins TRBV5-4 to TRBJ2-7; the match to TRBD2 covers 8 bases. This CDR3 has 17 residues. V gave up 1 base and J gave up 4 bases; unmatched junction bases: 13. From germline, CDR1 is SGHNT and CDR2 YYREEE (reference sequence). The CDR3 here is CASSLRTSGGARYEQYF. The CDR3 region has the DNA TGTGCCAGCAGCTTGCGAACTAGCGGAGGGGCCAGATACGAGCAGTACTTC.

V gene TRBV7-5 combines with J gene TRBJ2-7; TRBD2 is taken as the D call from the table, unchecked against the DNA. TRBV7-5 is a listed pseudogene. This CDR3 is built from 18 residues. CDR3 residues: CVRSLATRTSGGVYEQYF. The CDR3 bases are TGTGTCAGAAGCTTAGCGACTCGGACTAGCGGGGGAGTCTACGAGCAGTACTTC.